Listed below are T cell receptor beta chains from one sample, sequenced in a study of T cell repertoires in cytomegalovirus infection. No cognate antigen is known for these TCRs. TCRdb called the reads again in MiXCR, with one record for every CDR3 protein. The repertoire holds nearly 700,000 distinct CDR3 sequences, roughly a third seen once, with about 18% in the top ten. The sequencing used cultured PBMCs, collected from culture after CMV antigen stimulation. These receptor sequences come from a human donor in good health (CMV status not recorded). Some clones in this sample may be carry-over from other donors' samples. The CDR3 runs from the conserved cysteine through the conserved F or W.

j_call v_call cdr3_aa
TRBJ2-7 TRBV7-6 CASSSGLVSYEQYF
TRBJ1-6 TRBV5-5 CASSFVARTANNSPLHF
TRBJ2-1 TRBV19 CASSTPGQGNNEQFF
TRBJ2-1 TRBV20-1 CSARDPGTRPNEQFF
TRBJ2-6 TRBV12-3/TRBV12-4 CASSRSGGGISGANVLTF
TRBJ2-7 TRBV10-3 CAIGRAGSSYEQYF
TRBJ2-5 TRBV5-3 CASSYGLAGGAKGTQYF
TRBJ1-6 TRBV7-4 CASSLRGQGDAPLHF
TRBJ2-7 TRBV5-1 CASSIKLGGRSYEQYF
TRBJ2-7 TRBV20-1 CSVKIGGSRYEQYF